A selection of T cell receptor beta chains follows, all from one sample in a study of T cell repertoires in cytomegalovirus infection. Using its own MiXCR run on the reads, TCRdb lists one record per CDR3 protein. The sample shows 130,000 or so distinct CDR3 sequences, roughly 6% of them seen only once. The sequencing input was PBMCs. These receptors were collected from a human donor in good health (CMV status not recorded). Some clones in this sample may be carry-over from other donors' samples. Each CDR3 is given with its conserved first and last residue.

j_call: TRBJ2-1
v_call: TRBV6-5
cdr3_aa: CASKEDNWYEQFF

j_call: TRBJ2-5
v_call: TRBV5-6
cdr3_aa: CASSPNVREETQYF

j_call: TRBJ2-3
v_call: TRBV19
cdr3_aa: CASIGTAGFFSSTDTQYF

j_call: TRBJ2-7
v_call: TRBV28
cdr3_aa: CASRTAGGNYEQYF

j_call: TRBJ1-1
v_call: TRBV29-1
cdr3_aa: CSVVTGGNTEAFF

j_call: TRBJ2-7
v_call: TRBV12-3/TRBV12-4
cdr3_aa: CASRLTGNSYEQYF

j_call: TRBJ2-7
v_call: TRBV11-1
cdr3_aa: CASSLFRYEQYF

j_call: TRBJ2-2
v_call: TRBV6-2/TRBV6-3
cdr3_aa: CASSSTRTGELFF

j_call: TRBJ2-7
v_call: TRBV7-2
cdr3_aa: CASSFGPASYEQYF

j_call: TRBJ2-1
v_call: TRBV6-2/TRBV6-3
cdr3_aa: CASSPTGRTSEQFF

j_call: TRBJ1-6
v_call: TRBV12-3/TRBV12-4
cdr3_aa: CASSNRGPLHF

j_call: TRBJ2-2
v_call: TRBV25-1
cdr3_aa: CASSLVSAGELFF

j_call: TRBJ1-2
v_call: TRBV7-9
cdr3_aa: CASSLRGQGNYGYTF

j_call: TRBJ2-5
v_call: TRBV7-2
cdr3_aa: CASSKDPLWETQYF

j_call: TRBJ2-1
v_call: TRBV7-6
cdr3_aa: CASSLITAGGYNEQFF

j_call: TRBJ2-2
v_call: TRBV2
cdr3_aa: CASTGRLRAGELFF

j_call: TRBJ2-5
v_call: TRBV7-6
cdr3_aa: CASSLGVAETQYF

j_call: TRBJ2-7
v_call: TRBV7-2
cdr3_aa: CASSLRVSTGEYFGQYF

j_call: TRBJ2-7
v_call: TRBV5-1
cdr3_aa: CASSHGGVTYEQYF

j_call: TRBJ2-7
v_call: TRBV18
cdr3_aa: CASSPGGAGERYEQYF

j_call: TRBJ2-6
v_call: TRBV18
cdr3_aa: CASSPGWSGANVLTF

j_call: TRBJ1-2
v_call: TRBV4-2
cdr3_aa: CASSRTGQLYGYTF

j_call: TRBJ2-3
v_call: TRBV28
cdr3_aa: CASTSGQGLDTQYF

j_call: TRBJ1-2
v_call: TRBV27
cdr3_aa: CASSPKRGLLDYGYTF

j_call: TRBJ2-4
v_call: TRBV14
cdr3_aa: CASSQDNPPGHRLSIAKNIQYF

j_call: TRBJ1-2
v_call: TRBV12-3/TRBV12-4
cdr3_aa: CASSLDSRDRSYTF

j_call: TRBJ1-5
v_call: TRBV12-3/TRBV12-4
cdr3_aa: CASGKEGGQPQHF

j_call: TRBJ1-1
v_call: TRBV7-9
cdr3_aa: CASSRWGARGVVTEAFF

j_call: TRBJ2-1
v_call: TRBV7-3
cdr3_aa: CASSLERLGEQFF

j_call: TRBJ1-1
v_call: TRBV15
cdr3_aa: CATSRAQTKRGVGVNTEAFF

j_call: TRBJ2-5
v_call: TRBV5-5
cdr3_aa: CASGRGLAGAETQYF

j_call: TRBJ2-1
v_call: TRBV6-2/TRBV6-3
cdr3_aa: CATKLAGAIKNNEQFF

j_call: TRBJ2-1
v_call: TRBV20-1
cdr3_aa: CSAELAGTYNEQFF

j_call: TRBJ1-3
v_call: TRBV2
cdr3_aa: CASSVGAGNTIYF

j_call: TRBJ2-1
v_call: TRBV2
cdr3_aa: CASSDRAYNEQFF

j_call: TRBJ2-5
v_call: TRBV7-2
cdr3_aa: CASSPSPGGPGETQYF

j_call: TRBJ2-1
v_call: TRBV20-1
cdr3_aa: CSAWTSGGPSSYNEQFF

j_call: TRBJ1-2
v_call: TRBV7-2
cdr3_aa: CASSPPGTDYGYTF

j_call: TRBJ1-6
v_call: TRBV3-1
cdr3_aa: CASSQSSSQALHF

j_call: TRBJ2-6
v_call: TRBV12-3/TRBV12-4
cdr3_aa: CAIPAKSGANVLTF

j_call: TRBJ1-5
v_call: TRBV10-3
cdr3_aa: CAISPGTGGPNQPQHF

j_call: TRBJ1-2
v_call: TRBV18
cdr3_aa: CASSPPGILGYGYTF

j_call: TRBJ1-1
v_call: TRBV7-9
cdr3_aa: CASGVTDTEAFF

j_call: TRBJ2-5
v_call: TRBV29-1
cdr3_aa: CSASTGGGETQYF

j_call: TRBJ2-1
v_call: TRBV13
cdr3_aa: CASSYPYNEQFF